This entry lists 7 T cell receptor beta chains sequenced from one sample in a study of cytomegalovirus exposure and HLA in healthy donors. The PCR used 60 Vbeta and 13 Jbeta primers. Assay used: immunoSEQ multiplex PCR; TCRdb lists only in-frame clones, some missing. The table shows fewer than 55,000 clones, with 72% occurring only once. What was sequenced was PBMCs. These receptors all stem from a woman aged 45 to 65 in good health and CMV-seropositive.

The chain is built from TRBV4-2 and TRBJ2-1; TRBD2 aligns across 10 bases. CDR1 LGHNA and CDR2 YNFKEQ come from the germline V gene. V was pared by 3 bases and J by 4 bases, with 18 bases of the junction left unmatched. The CDR3 has 20 amino acids. This chain's CDR3 is CASSHHGTGASGRNYNEQFF. The CDR3 DNA reads TGTGCCAGCAGCCATCACGGGACTGGGGCTAGCGGGAGAAATTACAATGAGCAGTTCTTC.

The chain uses TRBV9 and TRBJ2-7; 8 bases map to TRBD2. The V and J ends lost 0 bases and 4 bases, in that order; junction bases with no gene match: 9. The V gene's germline CDR1 is SGDLS and CDR2 YYNGEE. The CDR3 loop spans 16 amino acids. The CDR3 is CASSVGFSGILYEQYF. The CDR3 DNA is TGTGCCAGCAGCGTAGGTTTTAGCGGGATACTATACGAGCAGTACTTC. Based on the CDR3 plus reference TRBV9 and TRBJ2-7, the full variable domain is DSGVTQTPKHLITATGQRVTLRCSPRSGDLSVYWYQQSLDQGLQFLIQYYNGEERAKGNILERFSAQQFPDLHSELNLSSLELGDSALYFCASSVGFSGILYEQYFGPGTRLTVT.

This clone was counted between two and nine times. V and J are TRBV4-3 and TRBJ2-1; TRBD2 agrees at 9 bases. Germline values: CDR1 LGHNA, CDR2 YSLEER. V shed 3 bases, J shed 6 bases, and the junction held 3 bases outside the gene matches. This CDR3 region has 14 residues. CDR3 in DNA: TGCGCCAGCAGCCAGGGGACTAGCCCCAATGAGCAGTTCTTC. Its translation: CASSQGTSPNEQFF.

The chain couples TRBV5-5 to TRBJ1-3; tentative D call: TRBD1 (5 bases). Trimming took 7 bases from V and 3 from J, leaving 20 bases between them. The CDR3 consists of 16 residues. From germline, CDR1 is SGHKS and CDR2 YYEKEE (reference sequence). The CDR3 DNA follows: TGTGCCAGCTCCCCATTGTCGGGGGAACGTGGAAACACCATATATTTT. Amino acid sequence: CASSPLSGERGNTIYF.

This clone was counted once. The rearrangement joins TRBV4-3 to TRBJ2-5, with D unclear. The better agreement between TRBJ2-7 and the DNA end casts doubt on the J call. This CDR3 is 18 amino acids long. Looked up from germline, CDR1 is LGHNA and CDR2 is YSLEER. Here the CDR3 DNA reads TGCGCCAGCAGCCAAGAGGTCCCACGGTTGGCAGGCTCCTACGAGCAGTACTTC. Its translation: CASSQEVPRLAGSYEQYF.

This sequence joins TRBV6-6 and TRBJ2-1; TRBD2 matches at 10 bases. The CDR3 length is 15 residues. J lost 10 bases, V lost 6 bases, and 12 bases had no gene match. Per the germline V gene, CDR1 is MNHNY and CDR2 is SVGAGI (reference sequence). The chain's CDR3 is CASSPLSGGAREQFF. The DNA of the CDR3 is TGTGCCAGCAGCCCCCTAAGCGGGGGGGCCAGGGAGCAGTTCTTC.

The table lists this clone with a count of one. This rearrangement joins TRBV4-3 to TRBJ2-1; tentative D call: TRBD1 (6 bases). From germline, CDR1 is LGHNA and CDR2 YSLEER. Trimming pared 3 bases from V and 0 bases from J, leaving 15 bases between. The CDR3 has 17 amino acids. CDR3 protein: CASSHRSGGSSYNEQFF. CDR3 sequence (DNA): TGCGCCAGCAGCCACCGGTCTGGGGGCAGCTCCTACAATGAGCAGTTCTTC.